Listed below are T cell receptor beta chains from one sample, sequenced in a study of CD8 T cells in Susac syndrome. Each CDR3 protein gets one entry after TCRdb re-called the immunoSEQ multiplex PCR reads with MiXCR. The sample contains around 200,000 distinct CDR3 sequences, roughly 94% of which appear only once. Sequenced input: CD4+ T cells from PBMCs. Source of these receptors: a human donor in good health. CDR3s include the opening cysteine and the closing phenylalanine or tryptophan. The D gene is left open where the match is weak. Size values are once, few and many counts, or a class for expanded clones, and some rows have none.

J gene,D gene,V gene,clone size,CDR3 DNA,CDR3 protein
TRBJ2-1,-,TRBV4-1,-,TGCGCCAGCAGCCCCCTAAAGGGGGGGGCCTACAATGAGCAGTTCTTC,CASSPLKGGAYNEQFF
TRBJ1-1,-,TRBV3-1,once,TGTGCCAGCAGCCAAGGGGGGATGGATTCTGAAGCTTTCTTT,CASSQGGMDSEAFF
TRBJ1-1,-,TRBV30,-,TGTGCCTGGAGTGGCGTAACAGGGTATTCCGCTGAAGCTTTCTTT,CAWSGVTGYSAEAFF
TRBJ2-7,TRBD1,TRBV3-1,-,TGTGCCAGCAGCCAGGGGACAGGCTACGAGCAGTACTTC,CASSQGTGYEQYF
TRBJ2-3,TRBD2,TRBV19,-,TGTGCCAGTACCCTGCAGGGACTAGCGGGAGCTGGCACAGATACGCAGTATTTT,CASTLQGLAGAGTDTQYF
TRBJ1-5,-,TRBV20-1,-,TGCAGTGCTAGTTGGGGGACGACGGGTTCGAATCAGCCCCAGCATTTT,CSASWGTTGSNQPQHF
TRBJ2-3,-,TRBV25-1,-,TGTGCCACCAGACTCGGTCCCACAGATACGCAGTATTTT,CATRLGPTDTQYF
TRBJ2-1,TRBD2,TRBV5-1,-,TGCGCCAGCAGCCTTAGCGGGAACTACAATGAGCAGTTCTTC,CASSLSGNYNEQFF
TRBJ2-1,TRBD1,TRBV30,-,TGTGCCTGCCTGGGACAGGGGAATGAGCAGTTCTTC,CACLGQGNEQFF
TRBJ1-5,-,TRBV27,-,TGTGCCAGCAGTCGACAGGTAGCGTCGCCCCAGCATTTT,CASSRQVASPQHF
TRBJ2-5,TRBD2,TRBV7-2,once,TGTGCCAGCAGCGTGGGACTAGCGGGGGGGGACAGGGAGACCCAGTACTTC,CASSVGLAGGDRETQYF
TRBJ1-2,TRBD1,TRBV4-3,-,TGCGCCAGCAGCCAGAGGGGGACAGGGGACTATGGCTACACCTTC,CASSQRGTGDYGYTF
TRBJ2-1,TRBD1,TRBV27,-,TGTGCCAGCACACTGACAGGGGCCCACCGTGAGCAGTTCTTC,CASTLTGAHREQFF
TRBJ2-7,-,TRBV2,-,TGTGCCAGCAGTGAATCTGGGCTAAACGAGCAGTACTTC,CASSESGLNEQYF
TRBJ2-4,-,TRBV3-1,once,TGTGCCAGCAGCCAAGATCTCCGAGGGACTGGGGGTAACATTCAGTACTTC,CASSQDLRGTGGNIQYF
TRBJ1-2,TRBD1,TRBV24-1,-,TGTGCCACCAGTGACGGCACAGGGGGCTTTCATGGCTACACCTTC,CATSDGTGGFHGYTF
TRBJ1-1,-,TRBV29-1,-,TGCAGCGTCGATACACCGACCGGGTACACTGAAGCTTTCTTT,CSVDTPTGYTEAFF
TRBJ1-6,-,TRBV10-3,once,TGTGCCATCAGTCCTCTGGGCCCCGGCGGCGGTTCACCCCTCCACTTT,CAISPLGPGGGSPLHF
TRBJ2-2,TRBD2,TRBV5-1,once,TGCGCCAGCAGCCCGTCCGGGACTAGCGGGATGTCCGGGGAGCTGTTTTTT,CASSPSGTSGMSGELFF
TRBJ2-3,TRBD2,TRBV6-1,-,TGTGCCAGCAGTTTAGCGGGAGGGCATGGAGATACGCAGTATTTT,CASSLAGGHGDTQYF
TRBJ2-7,TRBD1,TRBV4-3,-,TGCGCCAGCAGCCAAGCCTGGACAGGGGTTGACGAGCAGTACTTC,CASSQAWTGVDEQYF
TRBJ2-1,-,TRBV4-2,once,TGTGCCAGCAGGGTCGAAGGGGGAGCCTACAATGAGCAGTTCTTC,CASRVEGGAYNEQFF
TRBJ1-5,-,TRBV20-1,-,TGCAGTGCTGGCTTACAGGGTCTCGGTAACAATCAGCCCCAGCATTTT,CSAGLQGLGNNQPQHF
TRBJ2-2,TRBD1,TRBV27,-,TGTGCCAGCAGTTTAGGGGTCCCGAGGACAGGGTACACCGGGGAGCTGTTTTTT,CASSLGVPRTGYTGELFF
TRBJ1-1,-,TRBV7-9,-,TGTGCCAGCAGCCCAGCGTTGGGGCCGACTACTGAAGCTTTCTTT,CASSPALGPTTEAFF
TRBJ2-1,-,TRBV5-1,-,TGCGCCAGCCTATCTAGCGGAGGGGGGTCTGAGCAGTTCTTC,CASLSSGGGSEQFF
TRBJ2-5,-,TRBV7-3,few,TGTGCCAGCAGCGGGGGCCCTGGAGAGACCCAGTACTTC,CASSGGPGETQYF
TRBJ2-1,-,TRBV7-7,once,TGTGCTAGCAGCTTAAGTCCAGATTACAATGAGCAGTTCTTC,CASSLSPDYNEQFF
TRBJ1-5,-,TRBV30,-,TGTGCCTGGAGTGGCCCGACGTTCGGAGGCAATCAGCCCCAGCATTTT,CAWSGPTFGGNQPQHF
TRBJ2-6,-,TRBV15,-,TGTGCCACCAGCCCAGGGGCCTCTGGGGCCAACGTCCTGACTTTC,CATSPGASGANVLTF
TRBJ2-1,-,TRBV29-1,-,TGCAGCGTTGAGCGGAATAGGGGGAATGAGCAGTTCTTC,CSVERNRGNEQFF
TRBJ1-1,-,TRBV11-2,-,TGTGCCAGCAGCCCCGGACGGAAACTTTTCTTT,CASSPGRKLFF
TRBJ2-7,-,TRBV3-1,-,TGTGCCAGCAGCCAAGCTCCGGGGTACGAGCAGTACTTC,CASSQAPGYEQYF
TRBJ1-2,-,TRBV7-2,-,TGTGCCAGCAGCTTATTGCGGCAGCATGGCTACACCTTC,CASSLLRQHGYTF
TRBJ1-5,TRBD1,TRBV20-1,-,TGCAGTGCTAGAGGCAGGGGGAATCAGCCCCAGCATTTT,CSARGRGNQPQHF
TRBJ1-2,TRBD1,TRBV29-1,-,TGCAGCGTTGGGACAGGGTATGGCTACACCTTC,CSVGTGYGYTF
TRBJ2-1,-,TRBV12-3/TRBV12-4,-,TGTGCCAGCAGTCCCGGGACGCGTGTTTATGAGCAGTTCTTC,CASSPGTRVYEQFF
TRBJ1-2,TRBD1,TRBV27,-,TGTGCCAGCAGTTTTGCGGACAGGTCCTTCTATGGCTACACCTTC,CASSFADRSFYGYTF
TRBJ2-5,-,TRBV11-2,-,TGTGCCAGCAGCCCAGGGCGCAGGGAGCAAGAGACCCAGTACTTC,CASSPGRREQETQYF
TRBJ2-3,-,TRBV20-1,-,TGCAGTGCGGACGTCAGGCGGGATACGCAGTATTTT,CSADVRRDTQYF
TRBJ2-5,-,TRBV30,-,TGTGCCTGGAGTGTAGTCAGGGCAGAGACCCAGTACTTC,CAWSVVRAETQYF
TRBJ1-5,-,TRBV2,-,TGTGCCAGTACGCAAGTGAGTAGCAATCAGCCCCAGCATTTT,CASTQVSSNQPQHF
TRBJ2-7,TRBD1,TRBV20-1,-,TGCAGTGCTAGAGAAGGGACAGTCTACGAGCAGTACTTC,CSAREGTVYEQYF
TRBJ2-1,TRBD2,TRBV30,-,TGTGCCTGGGGAACCGGGACTAGTGACGAGCAGTTCTTC,CAWGTGTSDEQFF
TRBJ2-2,-,TRBV5-4,-,TGTGCCAGCAGCTTGGGGGGCCACGGCACCGGGGAGCTGTTTTTT,CASSLGGHGTGELFF
TRBJ1-5,-,TRBV7-2,-,TGTGCCAGCAGCGGCCCCCGGCGGGGGCAGGGTCTAAATCAGCCCCAGCATTTT,CASSGPRRGQGLNQPQHF
TRBJ2-3,-,TRBV2,-,TGTGCCAGCAGTGACGGTACAGATACGCAGTATTTT,CASSDGTDTQYF
TRBJ1-5,-,TRBV28,-,TGTGCCAGCAGGGGCACTAATCAGCCCCAGCATTTT,CASRGTNQPQHF
TRBJ2-4,-,TRBV20-1,-,TGCAGTGCCCCCGGGACACCGATAGCCAAAAACATTCAGTACTTC,CSAPGTPIAKNIQYF
TRBJ2-1,-,TRBV29-1,-,TGCAGCGTTGAGGGATTCTCCTACAATGAGCAGTTCTTC,CSVEGFSYNEQFF
TRBJ2-5,TRBD2,TRBV6-6,-,TGTGCCAGCACCGGACTAGCACAGACCCAGTACTTC,CASTGLAQTQYF
TRBJ2-7,-,TRBV25-1,-,TGTGCCAGCTCAAGGGGCTACGAGCAGTACTTC,CASSRGYEQYF
TRBJ2-7,-,TRBV27,-,TGTGCCAGCAGTCGACAGGGAGGGACCTACGAGCAGTACTTC,CASSRQGGTYEQYF
TRBJ2-7,-,TRBV5-1,-,TGCGCCAGCAGCCAAACAGGTACTTCGCCCTACGAGCAGTACTTC,CASSQTGTSPYEQYF
TRBJ1-1,-,TRBV20-1,-,TGCAGTGCTAGAGCGGCGAACACTGAAGCTTTCTTT,CSARAANTEAFF
TRBJ2-5,-,TRBV3-1,-,TGTGCCAGCGCAGGAGCGGATCAAGAGACCCAGTACTTC,CASAGADQETQYF
TRBJ2-3,-,TRBV12-3/TRBV12-4,-,TGTGCCAGCCGAGGGGGGTGGGCAGATACGCAGTATTTT,CASRGGWADTQYF
TRBJ2-7,TRBD1,TRBV24-1,-,TGTGCCACCAGTGATCGGGCTTCAAAAGACAGGGGGCGAGGCGAGCAGTACTTC,CATSDRASKDRGRGEQYF
TRBJ2-1,-,TRBV20-1,-,TGCAGTGCTAGGGCCTTTGGAGGGTACTCCTACAATGAGCAGTTCTTC,CSARAFGGYSYNEQFF